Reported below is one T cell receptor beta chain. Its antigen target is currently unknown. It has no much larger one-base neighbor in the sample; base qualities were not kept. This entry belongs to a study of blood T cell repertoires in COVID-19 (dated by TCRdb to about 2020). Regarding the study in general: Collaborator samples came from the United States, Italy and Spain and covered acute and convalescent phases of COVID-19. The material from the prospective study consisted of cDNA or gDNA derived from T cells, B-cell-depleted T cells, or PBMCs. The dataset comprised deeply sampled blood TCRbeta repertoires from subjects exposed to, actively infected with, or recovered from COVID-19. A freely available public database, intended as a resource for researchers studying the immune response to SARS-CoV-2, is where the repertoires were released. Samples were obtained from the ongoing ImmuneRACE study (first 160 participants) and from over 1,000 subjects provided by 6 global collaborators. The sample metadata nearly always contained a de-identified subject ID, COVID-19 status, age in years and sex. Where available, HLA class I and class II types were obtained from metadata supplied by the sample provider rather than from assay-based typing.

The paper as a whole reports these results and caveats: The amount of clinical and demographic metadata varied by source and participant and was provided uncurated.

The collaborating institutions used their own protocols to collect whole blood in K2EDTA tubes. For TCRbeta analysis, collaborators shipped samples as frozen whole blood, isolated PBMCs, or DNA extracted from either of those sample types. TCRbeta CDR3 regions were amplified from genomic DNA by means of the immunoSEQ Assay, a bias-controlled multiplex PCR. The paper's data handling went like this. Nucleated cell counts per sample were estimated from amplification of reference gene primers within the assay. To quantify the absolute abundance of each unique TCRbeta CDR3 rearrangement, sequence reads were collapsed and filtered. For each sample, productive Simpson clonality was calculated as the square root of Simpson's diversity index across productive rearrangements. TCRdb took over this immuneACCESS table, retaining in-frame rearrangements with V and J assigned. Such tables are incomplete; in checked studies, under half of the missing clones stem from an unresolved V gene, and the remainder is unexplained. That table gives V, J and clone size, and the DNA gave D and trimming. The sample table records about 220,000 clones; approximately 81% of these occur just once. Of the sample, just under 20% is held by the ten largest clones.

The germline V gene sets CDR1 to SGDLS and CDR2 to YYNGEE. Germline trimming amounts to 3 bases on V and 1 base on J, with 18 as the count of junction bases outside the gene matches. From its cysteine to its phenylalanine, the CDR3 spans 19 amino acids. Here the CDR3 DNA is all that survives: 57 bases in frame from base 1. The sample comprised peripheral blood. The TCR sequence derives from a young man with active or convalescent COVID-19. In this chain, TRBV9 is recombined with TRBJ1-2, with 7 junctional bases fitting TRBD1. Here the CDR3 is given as CASSAGRDSLLHDNYGYTF. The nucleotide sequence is TGTGCCAGCAGCGCAGGACGGGACAGCCTGTTACATGATAACTATGGCTACACCTTC.